This T cell receptor (beta chain) appears in the sequencing data of a study of blood T cell repertoires in COVID-19. The wider study: COVID-19 samples, acute and convalescent, were from the United States, Italy and Spain. In each case, the material was cDNA or gDNA derived from T cells, B-cell-depleted T cells, or PBMCs.

Study processing details: Amplification from reference gene primers served as the basis for estimated nucleated cell counts. The table came from immunoSEQ multiplex PCR; TCRdb's copy has only in-frame clones and leaves some out. V and J calls plus clone size are reproduced from that table; the DNA served to infer D and trimming. The repertoire includes roughly 260,000 clones, about 87% of them detected once, and about 4% sits in the top ten. The receptor was isolated from a man in his 60s who had recovered from COVID-19. Material for sequencing was peripheral blood.

The CDR3 is CASRTTEGTEAFF. The CDR3 DNA is TGTGCCAGCAGAACTACGGAAGGAACTGAAGCTTTCTTT. This sequence joins TRBV6-5 and TRBJ1-1; D unclear. This CDR3 contains 13 residues. The germline V gene encodes CDR1 MNHEY and CDR2 SVGAGI. The V and J ends lost 6 bases and 5 bases respectively, with 13 bases between them.